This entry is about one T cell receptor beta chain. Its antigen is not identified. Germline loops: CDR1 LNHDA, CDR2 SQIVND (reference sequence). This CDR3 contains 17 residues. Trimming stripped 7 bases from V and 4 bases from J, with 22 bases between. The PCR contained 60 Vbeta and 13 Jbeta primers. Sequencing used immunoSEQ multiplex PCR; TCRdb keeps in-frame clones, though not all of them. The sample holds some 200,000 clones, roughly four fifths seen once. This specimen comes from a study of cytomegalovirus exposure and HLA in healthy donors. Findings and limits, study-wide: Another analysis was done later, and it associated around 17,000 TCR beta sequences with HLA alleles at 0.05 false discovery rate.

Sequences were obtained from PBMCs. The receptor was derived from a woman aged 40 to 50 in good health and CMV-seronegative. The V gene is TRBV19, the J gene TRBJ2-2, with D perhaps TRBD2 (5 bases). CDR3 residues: CASNPPRGSTPTGELFF. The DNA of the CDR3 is TGTGCCAGTAATCCACCAAGAGGGTCAACCCCCACCGGGGAGCTGTTTTTT. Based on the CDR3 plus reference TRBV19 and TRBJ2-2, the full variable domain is DGGITQSPKYLFRKEGQNVTLSCEQNLNHDAMYWYRQDPGQGLRLIYYSQIVNDFQKGDIAEGYSVSREKKESFPLTVTSAQKNPTAFYLCASNPPRGSTPTGELFFGEGSRLTVL.